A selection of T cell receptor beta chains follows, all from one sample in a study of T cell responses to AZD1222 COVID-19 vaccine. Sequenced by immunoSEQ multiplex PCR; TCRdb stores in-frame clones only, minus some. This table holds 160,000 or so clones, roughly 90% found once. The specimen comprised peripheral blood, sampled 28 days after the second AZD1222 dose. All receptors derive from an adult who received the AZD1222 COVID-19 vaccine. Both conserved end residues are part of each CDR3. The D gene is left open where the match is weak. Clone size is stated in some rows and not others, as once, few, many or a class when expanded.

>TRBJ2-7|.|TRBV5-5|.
CASSLGPTGSPSHYEQYF
TGTGCCAGCAGCTTGGGGCCTACAGGGTCCCCTTCTCACTACGAGCAGTACTTC
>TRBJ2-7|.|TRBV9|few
CASSVVLDAEQYF
TGTGCCAGCAGCGTAGTATTGGATGCAGAGCAGTACTTC
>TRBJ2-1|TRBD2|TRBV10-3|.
CAILRTSGKVGQFF
TGTGCCATCCTCAGGACTAGCGGGAAGGTCGGGCAGTTCTTC
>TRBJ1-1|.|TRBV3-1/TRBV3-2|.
CASSQDRGRTEAFF
TGTGCCAGCAGCCAAGACAGGGGTAGGACTGAAGCTTTCTTT
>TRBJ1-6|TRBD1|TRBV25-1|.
CASSRDRMSPLHF
TGTGCCAGCAGCCGGGACAGGATGTCACCCCTCCACTTT
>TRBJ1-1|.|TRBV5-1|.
CASSLGGSAMVNTEAFF
TGCGCCAGCAGCTTGGGTGGATCCGCTATGGTGAACACTGAAGCTTTCTTT
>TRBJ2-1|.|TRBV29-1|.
CSVVPGARGYNEQFF
TGCAGCGTTGTTCCAGGGGCCAGGGGATACAATGAGCAGTTCTTC
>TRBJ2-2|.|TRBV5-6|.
CASSLSGELFF
TGTGCCAGCAGCTTGTCCGGGGAGCTGTTTTTT
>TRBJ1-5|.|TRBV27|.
CASSLGPWEPQHF
TGTGCCAGCAGTTTAGGGCCATGGGAGCCCCAGCATTTT
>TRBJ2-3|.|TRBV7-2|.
CASSLRSDTQYF
TGTGCCAGCAGCTTAAGGTCAGATACGCAGTATTTT
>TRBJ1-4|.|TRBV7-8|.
CASSLSRSWDEGEKLFF
TGTGCCAGCAGCTTAAGCAGGAGTTGGGACGAGGGTGAAAAACTGTTTTTT
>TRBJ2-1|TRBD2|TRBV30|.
CAWSPAGGPHNEQFF
TGTGCCTGGAGCCCTGCGGGGGGGCCTCACAATGAGCAGTTCTTC
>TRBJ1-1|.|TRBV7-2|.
CASSFRVRTEAFF
TGTGCCAGCAGCTTCAGGGTGAGGACTGAAGCTTTCTTT
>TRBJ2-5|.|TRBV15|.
CATSQQGGETQYF
TGTGCCACCAGCCAACAGGGTGGAGAGACCCAGTACTTC
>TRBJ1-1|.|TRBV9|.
CASSPTGNTEAFF
TGTGCCAGCAGCCCGACGGGGAACACTGAAGCTTTCTTT
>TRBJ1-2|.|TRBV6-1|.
CASSDERGAYGYTF
TGTGCCAGCAGTGATGAGCGGGGAGCCTATGGCTACACCTTC
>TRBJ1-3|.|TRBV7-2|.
CASSLVQGISGNTIYF
TGTGCCAGCAGCTTAGTGCAGGGGATCTCTGGAAACACCATATATTTT
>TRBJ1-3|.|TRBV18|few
CASSPDRSSGNTIYF
TGTGCCAGCTCACCAGACCGCAGCTCTGGAAACACCATATATTTT
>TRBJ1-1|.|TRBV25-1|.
CASSESTVLGENTEAFF
TGTGCCAGCAGTGAATCAACGGTGTTAGGTGAGAACACTGAAGCTTTCTTT
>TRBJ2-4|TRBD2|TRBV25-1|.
CASSEAGGNIQYF
TGTGCCAGCAGTGAAGCGGGGGGAAACATTCAGTACTTC
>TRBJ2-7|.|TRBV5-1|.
CASSYAGSYEQYF
TGCGCCAGCAGCTATGCAGGATCCTACGAGCAGTACTTC
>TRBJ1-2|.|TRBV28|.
CASSFSGARYGYTF
TGTGCCAGCAGTTTTTCAGGGGCCCGGTATGGCTACACCTTC
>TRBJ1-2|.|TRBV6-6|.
CASSFDGVNGYTF
TGTGCCAGCAGTTTCGACGGGGTTAATGGCTACACCTTC
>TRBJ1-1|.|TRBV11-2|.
CASSLVGAGNTEAFF
TGTGCCAGCAGCTTAGTCGGGGCCGGGAACACTGAAGCTTTCTTT
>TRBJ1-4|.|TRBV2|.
CASDPRGADEKLFF
TGTGCCAGCGACCCACGTGGAGCCGATGAAAAACTGTTTTTT
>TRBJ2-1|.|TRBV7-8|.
CASSHEWATLRYNEQFF
TGTGCCAGCAGCCACGAGTGGGCCACCCTGAGGTACAATGAGCAGTTCTTC
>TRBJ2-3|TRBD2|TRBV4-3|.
CASSQRTSGGPVTDTQYF
TGCGCCAGCAGCCAACGGACTAGCGGGGGACCCGTCACAGATACGCAGTATTTT
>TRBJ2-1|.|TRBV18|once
CASSPLTGDEQFF
TGTGCCAGCTCACCACTAACGGGGGATGAGCAGTTCTTC
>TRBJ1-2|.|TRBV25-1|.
CASSDPFREGSSYTF
TGTGCCAGCAGTGACCCATTCCGGGAGGGCAGTTCCTACACCTTC
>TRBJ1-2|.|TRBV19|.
CASSIAGLPNGYTF
TGTGCCAGTAGTATCGCGGGTCTCCCCAATGGCTACACCTTC
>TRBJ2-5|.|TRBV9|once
CASSVEQDQETQYF
TGTGCCAGCAGCGTAGAACAAGACCAAGAGACCCAGTACTTC
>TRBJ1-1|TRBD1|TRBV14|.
CASSEGQGARKNTEAFF
TGTGCCAGCAGCGAGGGACAGGGGGCTCGGAAGAACACTGAAGCTTTCTTT
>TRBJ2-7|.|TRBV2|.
CASGTHTYEQYF
TGTGCCAGCGGGACCCATACCTACGAGCAGTACTTC
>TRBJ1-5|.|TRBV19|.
CASARQDDQPQHF
TGTGCCAGTGCTAGACAGGACGATCAGCCCCAGCATTTT
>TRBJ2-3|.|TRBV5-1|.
CASSLGDLADTQYF
TGCGCCAGCAGCTTGGGGGACCTGGCAGATACGCAGTATTTT
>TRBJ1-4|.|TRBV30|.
CAGNPGLLNEKLFF
TGTGCCGGGAACCCGGGACTTCTAAATGAAAAACTGTTTTTT
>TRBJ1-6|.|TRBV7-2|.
CASSPHLGVSPLHF
TGTGCCAGCAGCCCACACCTGGGGGTTTCACCCCTCCACTTT
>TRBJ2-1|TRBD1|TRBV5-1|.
CASSLGDRDDNEQFF
TGCGCCAGCAGCTTGGGAGACAGGGATGACAATGAGCAGTTCTTC
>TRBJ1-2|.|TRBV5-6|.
CASSLFQGGYTF
TGTGCCAGCAGCTTATTCCAGGGAGGCTACACCTTC
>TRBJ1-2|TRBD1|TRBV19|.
CASKDRTSYGYTF
TGTGCCAGTAAGGACAGGACCTCCTATGGCTACACCTTC
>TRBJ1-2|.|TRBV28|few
CASTRNGGGYTF
TGTGCCAGCACCCGAAACGGGGGCGGCTACACCTTC
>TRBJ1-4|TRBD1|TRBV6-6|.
CASSYPIGTGFEKLFF
TGTGCCAGCAGTTACCCTATCGGGACAGGGTTTGAAAAACTGTTTTTT
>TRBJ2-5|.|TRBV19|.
CASSRESQETQYF
TGTGCCAGTAGTAGGGAGAGCCAAGAGACCCAGTACTTC
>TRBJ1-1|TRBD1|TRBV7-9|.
CASSRQGSMETEAFF
TGTGCCAGCAGCCGACAGGGGTCGATGGAAACTGAAGCTTTCTTT
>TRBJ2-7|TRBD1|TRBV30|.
CAWSVLSGGTGVYEQYF
TGTGCCTGGAGTGTCTTGTCAGGCGGGACAGGAGTCTACGAGCAGTACTTC
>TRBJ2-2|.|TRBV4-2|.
CASSGTGELFF
TGTGCCAGCAGCGGAACCGGGGAGCTGTTTTTT
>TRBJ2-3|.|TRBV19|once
CASSILGTKTDTQYF
TGTGCCAGTAGTATCCTGGGTACAAAAACAGATACGCAGTATTTT
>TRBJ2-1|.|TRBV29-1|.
CSVVAGSYNEQFF
TGCAGCGTTGTGGCAGGTTCCTACAATGAGCAGTTCTTC
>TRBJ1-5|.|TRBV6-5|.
CASSYSIGPNQPQHF
TGTGCCAGCAGTTACTCGATTGGCCCCAATCAGCCCCAGCATTTT
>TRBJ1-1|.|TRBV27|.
CASGMGGNTEAFF
TGTGCCAGCGGAATGGGGGGGAACACTGAAGCTTTCTTT
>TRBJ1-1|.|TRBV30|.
CAWSVNLNTEAFF
TGTGCCTGGAGTGTAAACCTGAACACTGAAGCTTTCTTT